Described below is a single T cell receptor beta chain sequence and its context. This record belongs to a study of T-cell memory formation after mild COVID-19. CDR3 size: 14 residues. Germline V gene sequence: CDR1 SGHDT, CDR2 YYEEEE. V shed 4 bases and J shed 5 bases, with 15 bases lying between them. One entry per CDR3 protein results from TCRdb running MiXCR on the 5' RACE reads. The table has roughly 45,000 distinct CDR3 sequences, roughly 27% seen once. The source of this sequence is a man between 18 and 29 years old who had mild COVID-19 (a few samples of this study predate the infection). Cell type and time point are not known. V usage is TRBV5-6 and J usage is TRBJ1-1; the D gene is possibly TRBD1 (5 bases). Specimen: PBMCs or a T cell subset sorted from them (not recorded which). CDR3 amino acids: CASSGMKGQTEAFF. CDR3 in DNA: TGTGCCAGCAGCGGAATGAAGGGGCAGACTGAAGCTTTCTTT.